The rows below give T cell receptor beta chains drawn from one sample of a study of blood T cell repertoires in COVID-19. Profiling relied on immunoSEQ multiplex PCR, and the TCRdb table lists in-frame clones only, not all of them. Counted here are about 240,000 clones, roughly 80% occurring once; the ten biggest clones make up roughly 12%. The sequenced sample was peripheral blood. The receptors were sampled from a woman aged 55-69 years with active or convalescent COVID-19. Each CDR3 is given with its conserved first and last residue. The order of the fields is V gene, D gene, CDR3 length, J gene, clone size, CDR3 protein, CDR3 DNA. The D gene is left open where the match is weak. Clone size is stated in some rows and not others, as once, few, many or a class when expanded.

TRBV20-1	TRBD1	11	TRBJ1-2	NA	CSAGQEGGYTF	TGCAGTGCCGGACAGGAGGGTGGCTACACCTTC
TRBV19	NA	14	TRBJ1-2	NA	CASSIGGTHWGYTF	TGTGCCAGTAGTATAGGTGGCACCCATTGGGGCTACACCTTC
TRBV3-1/TRBV3-2	NA	15	TRBJ1-3	NA	CASSQAGARENTIYF	TGTGCCAGCAGCCAAGCCGGGGCGCGGGAAAACACCATATATTTT
TRBV6-6	TRBD1	12	TRBJ1-2	NA	CASSKQGYGYTF	TGTGCCAGCAGTAAACAGGGGTATGGCTACACCTTC
TRBV6-5	TRBD1	15	TRBJ2-2	NA	CASSYGTGRAGELFF	TGTGCCAGCAGTTACGGGACAGGGAGGGCCGGGGAGCTGTTTTTT
TRBV27	TRBD2	18	TRBJ2-2	NA	CASSQPGLAGGPNGELFF	TGTGCCAGCAGTCAACCGGGACTAGCGGGGGGGCCGAACGGGGAGCTGTTTTTT
TRBV7-6	NA	15	TRBJ2-1	few	CASSLSAGEGNEQFF	TGTGCCAGCAGCTTAAGCGCAGGGGAGGGCAATGAGCAGTTCTTC
TRBV2	NA	14	TRBJ1-4	few	CASSEGRGVEKLFF	TGTGCCAGCAGTGAAGGCAGGGGAGTCGAAAAACTGTTTTTT
TRBV6-2/TRBV6-3	NA	14	TRBJ1-1	NA	CASSSDSTNTEAFF	TGTGCCAGCAGTTCCGACAGTACGAACACTGAAGCTTTCTTT
TRBV11-2	NA	13	TRBJ1-2	NA	CASSYRADYGYTF	TGTGCCAGCAGCTACAGGGCGGACTATGGCTACACCTTC
TRBV5-1	NA	15	TRBJ2-7	NA	CASSPRRSPSYEQYF	TGCGCCAGCAGCCCGCGGAGGTCTCCCTCCTACGAGCAGTACTTC
TRBV5-6	TRBD2	19	TRBJ2-3	NA	CASSPLFGKTSGWADTQYF	TGTGCCAGCAGCCCACTTTTTGGCAAGACTAGCGGTTGGGCAGATACGCAGTATTTT
TRBV6-2/TRBV6-3	NA	12	TRBJ1-2	NA	CASSYPDRSYTF	TGTGCCAGCAGCTATCCAGACAGGAGCTACACCTTC
TRBV28	NA	14	TRBJ1-1	NA	CASRGGQLNTEAFF	TGTGCCAGCAGGGGGGGGCAGCTGAACACTGAAGCTTTCTTT
TRBV6-4	TRBD1	16	TRBJ1-1	NA	CASSDFPTGPNTEAFF	TGTGCCAGCAGTGACTTCCCGACAGGGCCCAACACTGAAGCTTTCTTT
TRBV7-2	TRBD1	15	TRBJ2-7	NA	CASSLGQGAVHEQYF	TGTGCCAGCAGCTTAGGACAGGGGGCGGTCCACGAGCAGTACTTC